This T cell receptor (beta chain) is drawn from a study of blood T cell repertoires in COVID-19. Method: immunoSEQ multiplex PCR; TCRdb's copy keeps in-frame clones and lacks some. Among roughly 170,000 clones listed, 85% to 90% were seen once. The CDR3 runs to 15 residues. Trimming left V 4 bases short and J 2 bases short, with 15 bases between. Germline V gene lookup returns CDR1 SGHRS and CDR2 YFSETQ. The chain links TRBV5-1 to TRBJ1-1; TRBD1 might be the D (6 bases). The specimen sequenced was peripheral blood. The receptor was derived from a man between 65 and 85 years old with active or convalescent COVID-19. CDR3 sequence reads: CASSPPQGYNTEAFF. The DNA for the CDR3 is TGCGCCAGCAGCCCTCCCCAGGGGTATAACACTGAAGCTTTCTTT.